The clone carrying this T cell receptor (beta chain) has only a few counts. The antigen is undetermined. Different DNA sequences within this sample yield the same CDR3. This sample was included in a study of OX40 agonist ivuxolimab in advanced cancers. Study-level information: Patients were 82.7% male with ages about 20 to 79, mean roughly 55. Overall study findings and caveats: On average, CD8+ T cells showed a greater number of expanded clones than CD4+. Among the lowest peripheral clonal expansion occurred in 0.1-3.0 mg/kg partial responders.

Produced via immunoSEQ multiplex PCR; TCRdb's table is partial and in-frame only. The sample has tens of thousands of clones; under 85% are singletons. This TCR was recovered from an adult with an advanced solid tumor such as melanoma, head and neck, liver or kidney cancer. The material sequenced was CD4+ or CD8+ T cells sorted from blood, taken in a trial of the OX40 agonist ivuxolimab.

The CDR3 region is CASSELTGSNYGYTF. The DNA of the CDR3 is TGTGCCAGCAGTGAACTGACTGGCTCTAACTATGGCTACACCTTC. The chain joins TRBV6-1 to TRBJ1-2; D remains unclear. This CDR3 spans 15 amino acids. The germline V and J ends were trimmed by 2 bases and 0 bases, with 10 bases remaining between them. Germline lookup yields CDR1 MNHNS and CDR2 SASEGT.